Listed here are 16 T cell receptor beta chains from one sample, sequenced in a study of blood T cell repertoires in COVID-19. Clones were sequenced by immunoSEQ multiplex PCR, and TCRdb holds only the in-frame ones, with some missing. Among about 220,000 clones listed, roughly 82% were seen once. The sequenced sample consisted of peripheral blood. The receptors derive from a woman aged 70-85 years with acute or convalescent COVID-19.

The chain recombines TRBV6-6 with TRBJ2-5, with a possible D match to TRBD2 (5 bases). Germline CDR1 is MNHNY and CDR2 is SVGAGI (reference sequence). Deletions cut 5 bases from V and 2 bases from J, with 12 bases between. The CDR3 totals 14 residues. CDR3 sequence (DNA): TGTGCCAGCAGTGTCGTTCGGGGTCAAGAGACCCAGTACTTC. Its protein product is CASSVVRGQETQYF.

The chain combines TRBV10-3 with TRBJ1-1, with 8 bases aligning to TRBD1. The J segment lost 6 bases and the V segment lost 10 bases, leaving 16 bases of the junction unmatched. Germline CDR1 reads ENHRY; CDR2 reads SYGVKD. The CDR3 is made up of 15 amino acids. CDR3 sequence (DNA): TGTGCCACAGGTGAGTTCGAACAGGGGGTCGCTGAAGCTTTCTTT. The encoded protein is CATGEFEQGVAEAFF.

This clone has just one count. The J gene is TRBJ1-2, the V gene TRBV28; D may be TRBD1 (5 bases). Germline CDR1 is MDHEN and CDR2 is SYDVKM. Trimming took 6 bases from V and 0 from J, leaving 11 bases between them. The CDR3 length is 14 residues. In DNA form, the CDR3 reads TGTGCCAGCAGGCCGACAGCCCCTAACTATGGCTACACCTTC. Translating it yields CASRPTAPNYGYTF.

There are a few counts of this clone. This chain links TRBV5-6 with TRBJ2-1; D is perhaps TRBD1 (5 bases). The germline V gene has CDR1 SGHDT and CDR2 YYEEEE. V lost 0 bases and J 0 bases, leaving 13 bases between the germline ends. The CDR3 runs 17 residues. CDR3 nucleotide sequence: TGTGCCAGCAGCTTGGGACAGAGGTCCAGCTCCTACAATGAGCAGTTCTTC. Its protein is CASSLGQRSSSYNEQFF.

This clone was picked up many times. J is TRBJ1-5 and V is TRBV29-1; perhaps TRBD1 as D (6 bases). The V end lost 7 bases, the J end lost 5 bases, and 15 bases lay between the germline ends. Germline V lookup: CDR1 SQVTM, CDR2 ANQGSEA. The CDR3 sequence is 13 residues long. CDR3 coding DNA: TGCAGCGCAGTTTCAGGGGCAGATCAGCCCCAGCATTTT. This encodes CSAVSGADQPQHF. The variable domain in full, with the rest retrieved from reference TRBV29-1 and TRBJ1-5, is SAVISQKPSRDICQRGTSLTIQCQVDSQVTMMFWYRQQPGQSLTLIATANQGSEATYESGFVIDKFPISRPNLTFSTLTVSNMSPEDSSIYLCSAVSGADQPQHFGDGTRLSIL.

V gene TRBV14 combines with J gene TRBJ1-4; D not resolved. There are 14 residues in the CDR3. The V end lost 0 bases, the J end lost 8 bases, and 10 bases lay between the germline ends. CDR1 and CDR2 from the germline V gene are SGHDN and FVKESK. The CDR3 sequence: CASSQDVGGEKLFF. The CDR3 DNA reads TGTGCCAGCAGCCAAGACGTGGGAGGGGAAAAACTGTTTTTT.

The V call is TRBV9, the J call TRBJ1-2; 7 bases agree with TRBD1. With V trimmed by 3 bases and J by 6 bases, 8 bases remained unmatched. The V gene's germline CDR1 is SGDLS and CDR2 YYNGEE. The CDR3 is 14 amino acids. In DNA, the CDR3 is TGTGCCAGCAGCGCATTGAGGGGGCGGGATGGCTACACCTTC. Translated: CASSALRGRDGYTF.

This clone was detected once. The chain couples TRBV20-1 to TRBJ1-4; 7 bases fit TRBD1. V shed 4 bases, J shed 6 bases, and the junction held 5 bases outside the gene matches. The CDR3 consists of 13 residues. Germline CDR1 is DFQATT and CDR2 is SNEGSKA (reference sequence). In nucleotides, the CDR3 is TGCAGTGCTACTGACAGGGTAGATGAAAAACTGTTTTTT. This gives the protein CSATDRVDEKLFF.

The CDR3 sequence is CASSPGPGGSGNTIYF. The CDR3, as DNA: TGTGCCAGCAGCCCGGGACCAGGGGGATCTGGAAACACCATATATTTT. This chain links TRBV5-6 with TRBJ1-3, with 7 positions matching TRBD1. Germline V gene sequence: CDR1 SGHDT, CDR2 YYEEEE. V shed 4 bases, J shed 1 base, and the junction held 8 bases outside the gene matches. This CDR3 contains 16 residues.

The V call is TRBV11-3, the J call TRBJ2-2; D gene ambiguous. This CDR3 has 16 residues. Trimming removed 2 bases at V and 0 bases at J, with 10 bases between. Germline lookup yields CDR1 SGHNT and CDR2 YENEEA. This CDR3 is CASSLSGLANTGELFF. Here the CDR3 DNA reads TGTGCCAGCAGCTTATCAGGTCTCGCGAACACCGGGGAGCTGTTTTTT.

The genes are TRBV18 and TRBJ2-1; D possibly corresponds to TRBD2 (5 bases). CDR1 KGHSH and CDR2 LQKENI come from the germline V gene. There are 15 residues in the CDR3. V was shortened by 3 bases and J by 3 bases, with 12 bases between the two germline ends. The CDR3 nucleotides are TGTGCCAGCTCACCCCCTAACCGGGGCTACAATGAGCAGTTCTTC. As protein: CASSPPNRGYNEQFF.

This chain uses TRBV4-3 with TRBJ1-2, with 7 bases that match TRBD1. Trimming cost V 4 bases and J 8 bases; bases outside gene matches: 13. The germline V gene encodes CDR1 LGHNA and CDR2 YSLEER. This CDR3 contains 15 residues. CDR3 nucleotide sequence: TGCGCCAGCAGCCCGGCCCGAGGGGGCGCGGGAGGCTACACCTTC. Translating it yields CASSPARGGAGGYTF.

The rearrangement links TRBV28 to TRBJ1-5; 8 bases are shared with TRBD1. This CDR3 region has 16 residues. Germline loops: CDR1 MDHEN, CDR2 SYDVKM. J lost 9 bases, V lost 4 bases, and 14 bases had no gene match. The CDR3 spells CASSWGQALSGMPQHF. In DNA, the CDR3 is TGTGCCAGCAGTTGGGGACAGGCCCTTTCTGGGATGCCCCAGCATTTT.

V usage is TRBV6-5 and J usage is TRBJ1-5; D ambiguous. V was trimmed by 0 bases and J by 4 bases, leaving 10 bases between them. The CDR3 has 15 residues. Germline CDR1 reads MNHEY; CDR2 reads SVGAGI. DNA for the CDR3: TGTGCCAGCAGTTACTCGAGTCTCCTGAATCAGCCCCAGCATTTT. Translation: CASSYSSLLNQPQHF.

The chain couples TRBV6-6 to TRBJ1-5; no definite D call. Germline assignment: CDR1 MNHNY and CDR2 SVGAGI (reference sequence). CDR3 size: 11 residues. Between the trimmed V and J ends, which lost 7 bases and 7 bases, there was a span of 8 bases. The CDR3 bases are TGTGCCAGCAACTCAAACCAGCCCCAGCATTTT. Protein product: CASNSNQPQHF.

The V and J genes are TRBV19 and TRBJ2-1, with 13 nucleotides matching TRBD2. Germline CDR1 and CDR2: LNHDA and SQIVND (reference sequence). The J segment lost 9 bases and the V segment lost 0 bases, leaving 5 bases of the junction unmatched. The CDR3 totals 16 residues. The CDR3 sequence: CASSIEGLAGRVEQFF. CDR3 coding DNA: TGTGCCAGTAGTATAGAGGGACTAGCGGGGAGGGTTGAGCAGTTCTTC.